The 20 T cell receptor beta chains in this list originate from one sample, sequenced in a study of T cell responses to AZD1222 COVID-19 vaccine. The data were produced by immunoSEQ multiplex PCR, yet TCRdb's version contains in-frame clones alone and is incomplete. The sample carries more than 60,000 clones, approximately 85% recorded once. Sequencing used peripheral blood, obtained on day 0 of AZD1222 vaccination. Receptors were obtained from an adult in good health.

CDR3 coding DNA: TGCGCCAGCAGCCTGATGACAGGACCGAACACTGAAGCTTTCTTT. This codes for CASSLMTGPNTEAFF. The V gene is TRBV5-1, the J gene TRBJ1-1, with a possible D match to TRBD1 (6 bases). The germline V gene encodes CDR1 SGHRS and CDR2 YFSETQ. The V end was cut by 4 bases, the J end by 1 base, with 14 bases between. The length of the CDR3 is 15 residues.

The genes are TRBV6-5 and TRBJ1-3; D remains ambiguous. From germline, CDR1 is MNHEY and CDR2 SVGAGI. V was shortened by 6 bases and J by 3 bases, with 9 bases between the two germline ends. The CDR3 is 13 amino acids. The CDR3 spells CASSLEVGNTIYF. CDR3 coding DNA: TGTGCCAGCAGCTTGGAGGTTGGAAACACCATATATTTT.

The chain couples TRBV9 to TRBJ2-2, with D unclear. The CDR3 spans 16 residues. Germline V gene lookup returns CDR1 SGDLS and CDR2 YYNGEE. Trimming removed 0 bases at V and 2 bases at J, with 11 bases between. Written as DNA, the CDR3 is TGTGCCAGCAGCGTAGTCAGTAATATAAACACCGGGGAGCTGTTTTTT. Protein product: CASSVVSNINTGELFF.

V and J are TRBV5-1 and TRBJ2-3; 15 bases map to TRBD2. V shed 2 bases, J shed 4 bases, and the junction held 8 bases outside the gene matches. Looked up from germline, CDR1 is SGHRS and CDR2 is YFSETQ. The CDR3 runs to 18 residues. This CDR3 reads CASSLTSGTSGGPDTQYF. CDR3 in DNA: TGCGCCAGCAGCTTAACTTCCGGGACTAGCGGGGGGCCAGATACGCAGTATTTT.

The chain combines TRBV25-1 with TRBJ2-2; 8 bases are a match to TRBD1. The CDR3 has 16 residues. Germline lookup yields CDR1 MGHDK and CDR2 SYGVNS. Trimming cost V 4 bases and J 6 bases; bases outside gene matches: 10. CDR3 amino acids: CASSGQGRLNSGELFF. DNA for the CDR3: TGTGCCAGCAGTGGACAGGGGCGGTTAAATTCCGGGGAGCTGTTTTTT. Full variable domain (rest looked up from reference TRBV25-1 and TRBJ2-2): EADIYQTPRYLVIGTGKKITLECSQTMGHDKMYWYQQDPGMELHLIHYSYGVNSTEKGDLSSESTVSRIRTEHFPLTLESARPSHTSQYLCASSGQGRLNSGELFFGEGSRLTVL.

The rearrangement links TRBV19 to TRBJ2-3; D is perhaps TRBD1 or TRBD2 (6 bases each). This CDR3 is built from 15 residues. CDR1 and CDR2 from the germline V gene are LNHDA and SQIVND (reference sequence). Trimming shortened V by 4 bases and J by 4 bases, and 15 bases separated the two germline ends. The CDR3 is CASSSRSGAADTQYF. The CDR3 coding sequence is TGTGCCAGTAGTAGCAGGTCGGGGGCCGCAGATACGCAGTATTTT. The whole variable domain, remainder taken from reference TRBV19 and TRBJ2-3, is DGGITQSPKYLFRKEGQNVTLSCEQNLNHDAMYWYRQDPGQGLRLIYYSQIVNDFQKGDIAEGYSVSREKKESFPLTVTSAQKNPTAFYLCASSSRSGAADTQYFGPGTRLTVL.

The chain links TRBV29-1 to TRBJ1-5, with D unresolved. The V and J ends lost 5 bases and 3 bases respectively, with 8 bases between them. The V gene's germline CDR1 is SQVTM and CDR2 ANQGSEA. The CDR3 totals 12 residues. This CDR3 reads CSVIHNNQPQHF. The CDR3, as DNA: TGCAGCGTTATCCACAACAATCAGCCCCAGCATTTT.

The genes are TRBV5-1 and TRBJ1-1; TRBD1 agrees at 9 bases. Germline lookup yields CDR1 SGHRS and CDR2 YFSETQ. CDR3 length: 14 residues. J lost 3 bases, V lost 4 bases, and 4 bases had no gene match. Written as DNA, the CDR3 is TGCGCCAGCAGCCCACAGGGGGCTGACACTGAAGCTTTCTTT. This codes for CASSPQGADTEAFF.

CDR3 region: CASSPLAGFGETQYF. The CDR3, as DNA: TGTGCCAGCAGCCCCCTGGCGGGGTTCGGAGAGACCCAGTACTTC. V usage is TRBV11-2 and J usage is TRBJ2-5, with D perhaps matching TRBD2 (6 bases). V lost 5 bases to trimming and J lost 4 bases, with 17 bases between them. CDR3 size: 15 residues. Germline V gives CDR1 SGHAT, CDR2 FQNNGV.

This sequence joins TRBV19 and TRBJ2-1; D is possibly TRBD1 or TRBD2 (6 bases each). The germline V gene encodes CDR1 LNHDA and CDR2 SQIVND (reference sequence). Between the trimmed V and J ends, which lost 1 base and 7 bases, there was a span of 11 bases. The CDR3 covers 14 residues. CDR3 protein: CASSIAGAGNEQFF. DNA for the CDR3: TGTGCCAGTAGTATAGCGGGGGCGGGGAATGAGCAGTTCTTC.

The chain uses TRBV27 and TRBJ1-6; TRBD1 is a possible D gene (5 bases). The ends were cut back, 3 bases at V and 7 bases at J, with 10 bases in the middle. The germline CDR1 and CDR2 sequences are MNHEY and SMNVEV (reference sequence). CDR3 size: 14 residues. DNA of the CDR3: TGTGCCAGCAGTTTTGGCCAGGGAAATTCACCCCTCCACTTT. It is translated as CASSFGQGNSPLHF.

The sample holds one count of this clone. The rearrangement links TRBV5-6 to TRBJ2-1; 7 nucleotides agree with TRBD2. Germline V lookup: CDR1 SGHDT, CDR2 YYEEEE. CDR3 size: 15 residues. The ends lost 1 base at V and 3 bases at J; junction bases unmatched: 4. The CDR3 DNA is TGTGCCAGCAGCTTGAGCAGGGACTACTACAATGAGCAGTTCTTC. It yields the protein CASSLSRDYYNEQFF.

J is TRBJ2-7 and V is TRBV21-1; TRBD1, the table's D call, was not compared with the DNA. TRBV21-1 is a known pseudogene. The CDR3 runs to 19 residues. CDR3 bases: TGTGCCAGCAGCAAAGCGCTTTACGGGACAGGGCCCACCGACTACGAGCAGTACTTC. It codes for CASSKALYGTGPTDYEQYF.

The gene calls are TRBV5-1 and TRBJ1-4; 7 bases agree with TRBD1. Germline CDR1 is SGHRS and CDR2 is YFSETQ. J gave up 8 bases and V 3 bases, and 7 bases lay outside the gene matches. This CDR3 is built from 14 residues. The CDR3: CASSSGGNEEKLFF. For the CDR3, the DNA is TGCGCCAGCAGCTCAGGGGGAAATGAAGAAAAACTGTTTTTT.

The rearrangement links TRBV7-3 to TRBJ2-2, with D possibly being TRBD1 or TRBD2 (5 bases each). Trimming left V 5 bases short and J 5 bases short, with 12 bases between. CDR3 size: 14 residues. Germline-derived CDR1 and CDR2 are SGHTA and FQGTGA. The CDR3 bases are TGTGCCAGCAGCCAGTCGGGGCGGACCGGGGAGCTGTTTTTT. It specifies CASSQSGRTGELFF.

This rearrangement joins TRBV3-1 (or the pseudogene TRBV3-2) to TRBJ2-5; TRBD2 agrees at 15 bases. With 3 bases clipped from V and 5 bases from J, the junction kept 4 bases outside the gene matches. The CDR3 consists of 16 residues. Germline V gene data show CDR1 as LGHDT and CDR2 as YNNKEL (reference sequence). In DNA, the CDR3 is TGTGCCAGCAGCCAGGGGACTAGCGGGGGGAGGGAGACCCAGTACTTC. This translates into CASSQGTSGGRETQYF.

This chain connects TRBV29-1 to TRBJ2-5, with TRBD2 matching over 10 bases. This CDR3 contains 13 residues. Germline V gene sequence: CDR1 SQVTM, CDR2 ANQGSEA. Losses at the gene ends were 1 base for V and 4 bases for J; bases not matched to a gene: 0. The CDR3 spells CSVEGTSGETQYF. CDR3 DNA: TGCAGCGTTGAAGGGACTAGCGGAGAGACCCAGTACTTC.

This sequence joins TRBV5-1 and TRBJ1-1; 9 nucleotides align to TRBD1. J lost 3 bases, V lost 2 bases, and 2 bases had no gene match. The CDR3 sequence is 14 residues long. CDR1 and CDR2 (germline): SGHRS, YFSETQ. This CDR3 is CASSFGQGYTEAFF. In DNA, the CDR3 is TGCGCCAGCAGCTTCGGACAGGGGTACACTGAAGCTTTCTTT. Drawing the rest from reference TRBV5-1 and TRBJ1-1, the complete variable domain is KAGVTQTPRYLIKTRGQQVTLSCSPISGHRSVSWYQQTPGQGLQFLFEYFSETQRNKGNFPGRFSGRQFSNSRSEMNVSTLELGDSALYLCASSFGQGYTEAFFGQGTRLTVV.

The genes are TRBV18 and TRBJ1-6; D is unresolved. Germline-derived CDR1 and CDR2 are KGHSH and LQKENI. The V end lost 4 bases, the J end lost 8 bases, and 15 bases lay between the germline ends. The CDR3 has 15 residues. The CDR3 DNA reads TGTGCCAGCTCACTGTCGGGGAGTATTGATTCACCCCTCCACTTT. It yields the protein CASSLSGSIDSPLHF. The full variable domain, in which reference TRBV18 and TRBJ1-6 provide the parts outside the CDR3, is NAGVMQNPRHLVRRRGQEARLRCSPMKGHSHVYWYRQLPEEGLKFMVYLQKENIIDESGMPKERFSAEFPKEGPSILRIQQVVRGDSAAYFCASSLSGSIDSPLHFGNGTRLTVT.

The CDR3 nucleotides read TGTGCCAGCAGCAAGCATTACGAGCAGTACTTC. Its protein product is CASSKHYEQYF. The rearrangement joins TRBV12-3 or TRBV12-4 to TRBJ2-7; no clear D. This CDR3 has 11 residues. Trimming removed 6 bases at V and 4 bases at J, with 7 bases between.